This TCR beta chain originates from a study of shared clonotypes between healthy human individuals. This table comes from immunoSEQ multiplex PCR, and its TCRdb copy is limited to in-frame clones, with some not included. The data hold over 2 million clones, with about 95% observed a single time. This CDR3 has 13 amino acids. J was trimmed by 4 bases and V by 6 bases; bases with no gene match: 4. Germline CDR1 is SGHTS and CDR2 is YDEGEE. This TCR came from a man aged 18 to 30 in good health. The sample was naive CD4+ T cells sorted from blood. Subset here: CD45RA+ positively selected. The rearrangement links TRBV5-8 to TRBJ1-1; 9 bases agree with TRBD1. CDR3 in DNA: TGTGCCAGCACCAAGACAGGGGGCACTGAAGCTTTCTTT. It yields the protein CASTKTGGTEAFF. Full variable domain (remainder filled in from reference TRBV5-8 and TRBJ1-1): EAGVTQSPTHLIKTRGQQATLRCSPISGHTSVYWYQQALGLGLQFLLWYDEGEERNRGNFPPRFSGRQFPNYSSELNVNALELEDSALYLCASTKTGGTEAFFGQGTRLTVV.